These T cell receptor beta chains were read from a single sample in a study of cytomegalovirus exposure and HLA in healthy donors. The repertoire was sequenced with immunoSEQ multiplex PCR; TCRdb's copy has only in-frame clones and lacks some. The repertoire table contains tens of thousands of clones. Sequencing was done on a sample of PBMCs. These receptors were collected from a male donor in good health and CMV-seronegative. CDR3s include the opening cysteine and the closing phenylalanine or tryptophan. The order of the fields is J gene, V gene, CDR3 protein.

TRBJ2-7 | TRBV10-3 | CAIRRTDGGVYEQYF
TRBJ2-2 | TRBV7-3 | CASSLTTHTGELFF
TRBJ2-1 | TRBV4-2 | CASSQDWANEQFF
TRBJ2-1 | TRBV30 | CAWNRGVFQPEQFF
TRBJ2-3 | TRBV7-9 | CASRRGRGTSTDTQYF
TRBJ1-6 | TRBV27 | CASRGTSPNSPLHF
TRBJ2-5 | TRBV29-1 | CSDQRTVETQYF
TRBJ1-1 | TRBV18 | CASSPLGQGRAFF
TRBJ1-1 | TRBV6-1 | CASDRPLTEAFF
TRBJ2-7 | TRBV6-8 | CASSSTTGTGGYEQYF
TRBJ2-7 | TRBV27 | CASSPIRTTSGSGEQYF
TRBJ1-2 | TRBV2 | CASSEVLANYGYTF
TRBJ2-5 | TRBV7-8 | CASSLREEETQYF
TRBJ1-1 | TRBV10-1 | CASSKGRRDTEAFF
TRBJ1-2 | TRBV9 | CASSVRERETYGYTF
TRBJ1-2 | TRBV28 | CASSDRVYTF
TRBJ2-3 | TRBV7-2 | CASSALGGLAIADTQYF
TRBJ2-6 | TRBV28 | CASIQQGAGVLTF
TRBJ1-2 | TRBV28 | CASSPVANYGYTF
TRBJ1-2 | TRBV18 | CASSPRGHGYTF
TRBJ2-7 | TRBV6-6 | CASSTPTAGEEEQYF
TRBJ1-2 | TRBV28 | CASTAGGTNYGYTF
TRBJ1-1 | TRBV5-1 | CASSFTGGGTEAFF
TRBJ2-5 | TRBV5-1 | CASSSGGGIQETQYF
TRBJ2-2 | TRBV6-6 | CASSYWAQTGELFF
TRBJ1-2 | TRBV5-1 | CASSRTGESGYTF
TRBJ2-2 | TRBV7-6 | CASSLGRSGTGELFF